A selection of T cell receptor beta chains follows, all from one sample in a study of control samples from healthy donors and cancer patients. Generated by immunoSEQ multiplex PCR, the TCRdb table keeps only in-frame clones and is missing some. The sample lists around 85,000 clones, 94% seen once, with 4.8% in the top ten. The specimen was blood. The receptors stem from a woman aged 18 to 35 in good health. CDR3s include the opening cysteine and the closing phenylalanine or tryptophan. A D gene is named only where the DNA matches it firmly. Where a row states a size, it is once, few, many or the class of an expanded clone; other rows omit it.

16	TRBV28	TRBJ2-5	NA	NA	CASSSGSIPNQETQYF
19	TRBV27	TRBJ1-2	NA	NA	CASSARGGALSKSNYGYTF
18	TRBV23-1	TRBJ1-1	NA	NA	CASSQSVFQALMNTEAFF
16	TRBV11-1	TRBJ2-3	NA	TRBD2	CASSRSTSGSTDTQYF
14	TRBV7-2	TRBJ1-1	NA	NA	CASSLRGWNTEAFF
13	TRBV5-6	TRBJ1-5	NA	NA	CASSFGSNQPQHF
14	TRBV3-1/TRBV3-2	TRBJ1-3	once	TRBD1	CASSRPGGGNTIYF
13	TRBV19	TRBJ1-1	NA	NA	CASSIGMNTEAFF
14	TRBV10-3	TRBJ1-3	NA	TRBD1	CAIATGAGGNTIYF
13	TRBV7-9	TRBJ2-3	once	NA	CASSLLGVDTQYF
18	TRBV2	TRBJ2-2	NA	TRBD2	CASSRLLAGMANTGELFF
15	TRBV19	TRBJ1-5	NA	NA	CASTSVGGINQPQHF
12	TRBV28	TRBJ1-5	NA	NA	CASRSFNQPQHF
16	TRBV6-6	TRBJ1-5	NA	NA	CASRKPGAEANQPQHF
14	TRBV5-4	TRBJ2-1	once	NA	CASSPRTTNNEQFF
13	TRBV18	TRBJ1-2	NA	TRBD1	CASSPIGQGDYTF
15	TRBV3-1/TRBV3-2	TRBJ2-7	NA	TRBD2	CASSQELAGTYEQYF
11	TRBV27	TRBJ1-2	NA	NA	CATGLGGGYTF
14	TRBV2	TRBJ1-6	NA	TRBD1	CASSEDRVGSPLHF
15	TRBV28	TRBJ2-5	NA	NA	CASSLGVTGQETQYF
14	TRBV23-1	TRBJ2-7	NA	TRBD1	CASSPGTGLSEQYF
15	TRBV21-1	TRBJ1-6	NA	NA	CASSAFPGQNSPLHF
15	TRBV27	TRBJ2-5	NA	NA	CASSLSGEPVETQYF
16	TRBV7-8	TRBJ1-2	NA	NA	CASSLSSRQGSYGYTF
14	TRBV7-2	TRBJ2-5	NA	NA	CASSFRGGQETQYF
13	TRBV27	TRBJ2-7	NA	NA	CASGALTVYEQYF
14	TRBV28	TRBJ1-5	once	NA	CASREASSNQPQHF
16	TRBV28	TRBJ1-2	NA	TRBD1	CASNLKGGGRGYGYTF
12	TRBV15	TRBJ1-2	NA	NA	CATSSTGYGYTF
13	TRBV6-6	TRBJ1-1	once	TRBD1	CASVYRGVFEAFF
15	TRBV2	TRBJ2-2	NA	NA	CASTDDGINTGELFF
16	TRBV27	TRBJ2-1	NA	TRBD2	CASSSRSGRKYNEQFF
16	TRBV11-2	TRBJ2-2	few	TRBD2	CASSFAGGGIPRELFF
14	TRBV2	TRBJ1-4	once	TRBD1	CASSLRTGGEKLFF
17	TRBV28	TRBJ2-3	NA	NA	CASSYSGLEGKTDTQYF
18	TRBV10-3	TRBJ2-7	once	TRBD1	CAISDSRKEEGQSYEQYF
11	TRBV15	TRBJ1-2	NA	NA	CATSAGEGYTF
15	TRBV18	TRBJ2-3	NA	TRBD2	CASSIGGASTDTQYF
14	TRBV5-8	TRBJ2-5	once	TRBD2	CASRTSGGQETQYF
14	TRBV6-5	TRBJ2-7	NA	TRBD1	CASSYGTGGYEQYF
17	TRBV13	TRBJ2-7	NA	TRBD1	CASSYTLQGANPYEQYF
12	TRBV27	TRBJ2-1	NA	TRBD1	CASSQGVEEQFF
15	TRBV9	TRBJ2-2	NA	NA	CASSVIADNTGELFF
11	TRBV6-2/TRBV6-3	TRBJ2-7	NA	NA	CASSLRYEQYF
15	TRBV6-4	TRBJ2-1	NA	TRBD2	CASSAGTSGYNEQFF